The 19 T cell receptor beta chains in this list originate from one sample, sequenced in a study of blood T cell repertoires in COVID-19. TCRdb keeps only in-frame clones here, not all; method: immunoSEQ multiplex PCR. The table shows 25,000 to 35,000 clones, with over 70% occurring only once. Source material: peripheral blood. All receptors come from a man aged 70-80 years with active COVID-19.

V usage is TRBV9 and J usage is TRBJ1-1; D unresolved. Germline loops: CDR1 SGDLS, CDR2 YYNGEE. Trimming took 4 bases from V and 1 from J, leaving 11 bases between them. The CDR3 loop spans 14 amino acids. The CDR3 DNA reads as TGTGCCAGCAGCCCTTCCACACCGAACACTGAAGCTTTCTTT. This sequence encodes CASSPSTPNTEAFF.

The genes are TRBV7-2 and TRBJ2-5; possibly TRBD2 for D (5 bases). This CDR3 spans 15 amino acids. Germline CDR1 reads SGHTA; CDR2 reads FQGNSA. Trimming removed 1 base from V and 5 bases from J, with 14 bases in between. In DNA, the CDR3 is TGTGCCAGCAGCTTAGGGAGGATTACCTCGGAGACCCAGTACTTC. It translates to CASSLGRITSETQYF.

The J gene is TRBJ2-7, the V gene TRBV6-5; unclear D gene. V dropped 7 bases and J dropped 1 base, with 11 bases sitting between them. The length of the CDR3 is 13 residues. Germline V gene lookup returns CDR1 MNHEY and CDR2 SVGAGI. As DNA, the CDR3 is TGTGCCAGCACCCCTGCCGGGTCCTACGAGCAGTACTTC. It yields the protein CASTPAGSYEQYF.

This clone has just a few counts. This chain joins TRBV2 and TRBJ2-7; 7 bases fit TRBD2. Trimming cost V 7 bases and J 7 bases; bases outside gene matches: 10. Germline lookup yields CDR1 SNHLY and CDR2 FYNNEI. The CDR3 runs to 13 residues. DNA of the CDR3: TGTGCCAGCATGCCAGCGGGGTTTGGTGAGCAGTACTTC. This sequence encodes CASMPAGFGEQYF.

This sequence joins TRBV6-5 and TRBJ1-5; 8 bases map to TRBD1. From germline, CDR1 is MNHEY and CDR2 SVGAGI. The CDR3 contains 16 residues. The J segment lost 6 bases and the V segment lost 4 bases, leaving 11 bases of the junction unmatched. Here the CDR3 reads CASSLTSGGRGQPQHF. CDR3 sequence (DNA): TGTGCCAGCAGTTTAACCTCAGGGGGCAGGGGTCAGCCCCAGCATTTT.

Relative to its sample, this clone is medium-sized. The rearrangement links TRBV4-3 to TRBJ2-1; 8 nucleotides match TRBD2. J lost 8 bases, V lost 5 bases, and 8 bases had no gene match. Per the germline V gene, CDR1 is LGHNA and CDR2 is YSLEER. The CDR3 length is 14 residues. CDR3 residues: CASSIRLASYEQFF. In DNA, the CDR3 is TGCGCCAGCAGCATCCGACTAGCGAGCTATGAGCAGTTCTTC.

The chain joins TRBV24-1 to TRBJ2-1, with TRBD1 matching 8 bases. V was pared by 4 bases and J by 9 bases, with 13 bases of the junction left unmatched. CDR1 and CDR2 (germline): KGHDR, SFDVKD. This CDR3 region has 16 residues. The CDR3 spells CATSDPQGARIGEQFF. The DNA of the CDR3 is TGTGCCACCAGTGACCCCCAGGGGGCAAGGATTGGTGAGCAGTTCTTC.

This clone was seen more than once but under ten times. This chain connects TRBV5-1 to TRBJ2-1; maybe TRBD2 (8 bases). V lost 5 bases and J 6 bases, leaving 15 bases between the germline ends. The CDR3 runs to 14 residues. Germline V gives CDR1 SGHRS, CDR2 YFSETQ. Here the CDR3 DNA reads TGCGCCAGCAGTACACAGGGGACTAGCAATGAGCAGTTCTTC. This sequence encodes CASSTQGTSNEQFF.

The CDR3 nucleotides are TGTGCCAGCAGTCGAGGACAGTCCGGCACAGATACGCAGTATTTT. Its translation: CASSRGQSGTDTQYF. The rearrangement joins TRBV6-5 to TRBJ2-3, with D perhaps TRBD1 (6 bases). The CDR3 consists of 15 residues. Trimming left V 5 bases short and J 1 base short, with 13 bases between. Germline CDR1 and CDR2: MNHEY and SVGAGI.

This clone was observed a handful of times. The J gene is TRBJ2-5, the V gene TRBV5-1, with D perhaps TRBD1 (6 bases). This CDR3 has 14 amino acids. The germline CDR1 and CDR2 sequences are SGHRS and YFSETQ. The V end lost 6 bases, the J end lost 5 bases, and 17 bases lay between the germline ends. The CDR3 region is CASNTGWGSETQYF. CDR3 nucleotide sequence: TGCGCCAGCAACACAGGGTGGGGGAGCGAGACCCAGTACTTC.

J is TRBJ1-2 and V is TRBV5-1; 10 nucleotides match TRBD1. The CDR3 loop spans 15 amino acids. V gave up 3 bases and J gave up 4 bases; unmatched junction bases: 6. Looked up from germline, CDR1 is SGHRS and CDR2 is YFSETQ. The CDR3 sequence: CASSYPGQGSYGYTF. CDR3 nucleotides: TGCGCCAGCAGCTATCCGGGACAGGGGAGCTATGGCTACACCTTC.

The CDR3 DNA sequence: TGTGCCAGCAGCCAAGAGGCGGGTGCGCAGACGAGGACCGGGGAGCTGTTTTTT. Residues: CASSQEAGAQTRTGELFF. The V call is TRBV4-2, the J call TRBJ2-2; TRBD2 is a possible D gene (5 bases). The CDR3 covers 18 residues. Germline V CDR1 and CDR2: LGHNA, YNFKEQ. V was shortened by 0 bases and J by 5 bases, with 19 bases between the two germline ends.

The chain employs TRBV28 and TRBJ2-1; 9 bases fit TRBD2. CDR3 size: 17 residues. CDR1 MDHEN and CDR2 SYDVKM come from the germline V gene. Germline trimming cut 6 bases from V and 6 bases from J; bases unmatched to any gene: 15. CDR3 DNA sequence: TGTGCCAGCAGCCCCTTCCGGTCTAGCGGGGAAGGCAATGAGCAGTTCTTC. As protein: CASSPFRSSGEGNEQFF.

This chain uses TRBV4-2 with TRBJ2-1; 16 bases line up with TRBD2. The CDR3 covers 18 residues. V lost 3 bases to trimming and J lost 5 bases; unmatched junction nucleotides: 7. Germline lookup yields CDR1 LGHNA and CDR2 YNFKEQ. CDR3 coding DNA: TGTGCCAGCAGCCACGGGACTAGCGGGGGGGCTCGAGACAATGAGCAGTTCTTC. Protein product: CASSHGTSGGARDNEQFF.

This clone was observed a few times. The chain has TRBV11-2 and TRBJ1-3; D is unresolved. The CDR3 has 14 amino acids. The V end lost 1 base, the J end lost 2 bases, and 6 bases lay between the germline ends. The germline gives CDR1 SGHAT, CDR2 FQNNGV. The CDR3 here is CASSLAGPGNTIYF. CDR3 in DNA: TGTGCCAGCAGCTTAGCTGGGCCTGGAAACACCATATATTTT.

In DNA form, the CDR3 reads TGTGCCAGCAGCTCCTTAGCGGGGGCATTAGGGACCCAGTACTTC. This sequence encodes CASSSLAGALGTQYF. This chain joins TRBV7-2 and TRBJ2-5, with TRBD2 matching over 9 bases. Germline V gene lookup returns CDR1 SGHTA and CDR2 FQGNSA. The junction had 10 bases not matched to a gene; V was cut back by 4 bases and J by 7 bases. The CDR3 contains 15 residues.

This clone was seen once. Written as DNA, the CDR3 is TGCGCCAGCAGCTTCGGGACAGACACTGAAGCTTTCTTT. It yields the protein CASSFGTDTEAFF. V usage is TRBV5-1 and J usage is TRBJ1-1; 7 bases agree with TRBD1. This CDR3 spans 13 amino acids. Looked up from germline, CDR1 is SGHRS and CDR2 is YFSETQ. Losses at the gene ends were 2 bases for V and 3 bases for J; bases not matched to a gene: 1.

This clone was seen a few times. The V gene is TRBV28, the J gene TRBJ2-1; 9 nucleotides match TRBD1. Germline CDR1 and CDR2: MDHEN and SYDVKM. Trimming at V came to 4 bases and at J to 8 bases, leaving 6 bases not matched to a gene. This CDR3 is built from 14 residues. The CDR3 loop is CASSSGTGWDEQFF. The CDR3 coding sequence is TGTGCCAGCAGTTCCGGGACAGGGTGGGATGAGCAGTTCTTC.

The chain couples TRBV7-8 to TRBJ1-4; TRBD1 matches 9 bases. The V gene's germline CDR1 is SGHVS and CDR2 FQNEAQ. The V gene end was trimmed by 5 bases and the J gene end by 1 base; junction bases not matched to a gene: 8. This CDR3 is built from 17 residues. The CDR3 region is CASSPGQGKETNEKLFF. CDR3 in DNA: TGTGCCAGCAGCCCTGGACAGGGGAAGGAAACTAATGAAAAACTGTTTTTT.